A selection of T cell receptor beta chains follows, all from one sample in a study of blood T cells in healthy people across ages. TCRdb processed the 5' RACE reads anew with MiXCR; each CDR3 protein has one entry. The table lists 1.5 million to 2 million distinct CDR3 sequences, about 39% of them singletons. Source material: blood. The origin of the receptors is a human donor in good health. CDR3s include the opening cysteine and the closing phenylalanine or tryptophan. A D gene is named only where the DNA matches it firmly. Size is stated for part of the rows, as once, few or many counts, or as a class when the clone is expanded.

v_gene: TRBV5-1; abundance: few; j_gene: TRBJ2-1; d_gene: -; CDR3aa: CASSQRGPSYNEQFF; CDR3nt: TGCGCCAGCAGCCAACGGGGGCCCTCCTACAATGAGCAGTTCTTC
v_gene: TRBV25-1; abundance: few; j_gene: TRBJ2-7; d_gene: -; CDR3aa: CASSEIGEEGEQYF; CDR3nt: TGTGCCAGCAGTGAAATTGGAGAGGAAGGCGAGCAGTACTTC
v_gene: TRBV29-1; abundance: -; j_gene: TRBJ1-2; d_gene: -; CDR3aa: CSVEDLGTDNYGYTF; CDR3nt: TGCAGCGTTGAAGATTTAGGGACGGACAACTATGGCTACACCTTC
v_gene: TRBV7-3; abundance: -; j_gene: TRBJ2-3; d_gene: TRBD2; CDR3aa: CASSSPGTSLNTQYF; CDR3nt: TGTGCCAGCAGCTCTCCCGGGACTAGCCTAAATACGCAGTATTTT
v_gene: TRBV5-1; abundance: -; j_gene: TRBJ2-3; d_gene: TRBD1; CDR3aa: CASSRRDRVTDTQYF; CDR3nt: TGCGCCAGCAGCCGGCGGGACAGGGTTACAGATACGCAGTATTTT
v_gene: TRBV9; abundance: -; j_gene: TRBJ1-1; d_gene: -; CDR3aa: CASSQTGLTEAFF; CDR3nt: TGTGCCAGCAGCCAAACAGGCTTGACTGAAGCTTTCTTT
v_gene: TRBV20-1; abundance: -; j_gene: TRBJ1-1; d_gene: -; CDR3aa: CSAPSDDNTEAFF; CDR3nt: TGCAGTGCCCCTTCCGATGACAACACTGAAGCTTTCTTT
v_gene: TRBV4-1; abundance: few; j_gene: TRBJ1-1; d_gene: TRBD1; CDR3aa: CASSQVQGMGTEAFF; CDR3nt: TGCGCCAGCAGCCAGGTACAGGGGATGGGGACTGAAGCTTTCTTT
v_gene: TRBV20-1; abundance: -; j_gene: TRBJ2-7; d_gene: -; CDR3aa: CSAGLGGARPYEQYF; CDR3nt: TGCAGTGCTGGTCTAGGTGGGGCGCGTCCCTACGAGCAGTACTTC
v_gene: TRBV5-1; abundance: -; j_gene: TRBJ1-4; d_gene: -; CDR3aa: CASSLAPGNEKLFF; CDR3nt: TGCGCCAGCAGCTTGGCGCCAGGGAATGAAAAACTGTTTTTT
v_gene: TRBV14; abundance: many; j_gene: TRBJ2-5; d_gene: TRBD2; CDR3aa: CASRRGLQETQYF; CDR3nt: TGTGCCAGCAGGCGGGGACTACAAGAGACCCAGTACTTC
v_gene: TRBV7-2; abundance: -; j_gene: TRBJ2-6; d_gene: -; CDR3aa: CASSLVGGAPSGANVLTF; CDR3nt: TGTGCCAGCAGCTTAGTGGGCGGAGCACCATCTGGGGCCAACGTCCTGACTTTC
v_gene: TRBV12-3/TRBV12-4; abundance: many; j_gene: TRBJ1-2; d_gene: TRBD1; CDR3aa: CASSPGTVGGYTF; CDR3nt: TGTGCCAGCAGTCCCGGGACAGTTGGGGGCTACACCTTC
v_gene: TRBV12-3/TRBV12-4; abundance: once; j_gene: TRBJ2-5; d_gene: -; CDR3aa: CASSLFNLPEVETQYF; CDR3nt: TGTGCCAGCAGTTTATTCAATCTGCCGGAGGTCGAGACCCAGTACTTC
v_gene: TRBV29-1; abundance: -; j_gene: TRBJ2-2; d_gene: TRBD1; CDR3aa: CSVSRGPNTGELFF; CDR3nt: TGCAGCGTCTCCAGGGGGCCGAACACCGGGGAGCTGTTTTTT
v_gene: TRBV29-1; abundance: few; j_gene: TRBJ2-1; d_gene: -; CDR3aa: CSVVRGGAVSYNEQFF; CDR3nt: TGCAGCGTTGTTCGTGGCGGGGCAGTCTCCTACAATGAGCAGTTCTTC
v_gene: TRBV5-1; abundance: few; j_gene: TRBJ1-1; d_gene: -; CDR3aa: CASSLDPELTEAFF; CDR3nt: TGCGCCAGCAGCTTGGATCCTGAACTCACTGAAGCTTTCTTT
v_gene: TRBV20-1; abundance: few; j_gene: TRBJ2-7; d_gene: TRBD2; CDR3aa: CSVQRGGERDEQYF; CDR3nt: TGCAGTGTCCAGCGGGGGGGCGAGAGAGACGAGCAGTACTTC
v_gene: TRBV4-1; abundance: -; j_gene: TRBJ1-1; d_gene: TRBD1; CDR3aa: CASSPGGDEAFF; CDR3nt: TGCGCCAGCAGCCCAGGGGGGGACGAAGCTTTCTTT
v_gene: TRBV14; abundance: few; j_gene: TRBJ1-2; d_gene: -; CDR3aa: CASSQAGTYGYTF; CDR3nt: TGTGCCAGCAGCCAAGCAGGGACCTATGGCTACACCTTC
v_gene: TRBV14; abundance: -; j_gene: TRBJ2-3; d_gene: TRBD1; CDR3aa: CASSLGTAFADTQYF; CDR3nt: TGTGCCAGCAGCCTTGGGACAGCCTTTGCAGATACGCAGTATTTT
v_gene: TRBV12-3/TRBV12-4; abundance: few; j_gene: TRBJ2-1; d_gene: -; CDR3aa: CASSLRRSGLEERFF; CDR3nt: TGTGCCAGCAGCCTAAGGCGTAGCGGACTGGAAGAGCGGTTCTTC
v_gene: TRBV10-3; abundance: few; j_gene: TRBJ1-2; d_gene: -; CDR3aa: CAISANSLWYGYTF; CDR3nt: TGTGCCATCAGTGCTAACAGCCTCTGGTATGGCTACACCTTC
v_gene: TRBV7-2; abundance: -; j_gene: TRBJ1-2; d_gene: -; CDR3aa: CASSSGQPPYGYTF; CDR3nt: TGTGCCAGCAGCTCTGGACAGCCGCCATATGGCTACACCTTC
v_gene: TRBV6-5; abundance: -; j_gene: TRBJ1-2; d_gene: TRBD1; CDR3aa: CASSYYRGSGGYTF; CDR3nt: TGTGCCAGCAGTTACTACAGGGGCTCAGGGGGCTACACCTTC
v_gene: TRBV6-5; abundance: -; j_gene: TRBJ1-1; d_gene: -; CDR3aa: CASSYRGGFNTEAFF; CDR3nt: TGTGCCAGCAGTTACAGGGGGGGGTTTAACACTGAAGCTTTCTTT
v_gene: TRBV7-9; abundance: -; j_gene: TRBJ2-3; d_gene: -; CDR3aa: CASTSRGSTDTQYF; CDR3nt: TGTGCCAGCACTTCAAGGGGTAGCACAGATACGCAGTATTTT
v_gene: TRBV15; abundance: -; j_gene: TRBJ1-1; d_gene: -; CDR3aa: CATSRARQVTEAFF; CDR3nt: TGTGCCACCAGCAGAGCCCGACAGGTAACTGAAGCTTTCTTT
v_gene: TRBV5-1; abundance: -; j_gene: TRBJ2-3; d_gene: TRBD2; CDR3aa: CASSWGTSGVTDTQYF; CDR3nt: TGCGCCAGCAGCTGGGGGACTAGCGGGGTTACAGATACGCAGTATTTT
v_gene: TRBV10-3; abundance: -; j_gene: TRBJ2-7; d_gene: -; CDR3aa: CAISRQAYEQYF; CDR3nt: TGTGCCATCAGCAGACAGGCCTACGAGCAGTACTTC
v_gene: TRBV7-8; abundance: -; j_gene: TRBJ1-1; d_gene: -; CDR3aa: CASSLAPQGFRNTEAFF; CDR3nt: TGTGCCAGCAGCTTAGCACCCCAGGGCTTCAGGAACACTGAAGCTTTCTTT
v_gene: TRBV20-1; abundance: few; j_gene: TRBJ1-5; d_gene: -; CDR3aa: CSALGDYSNQPQHF; CDR3nt: TGCAGTGCTCTCGGAGACTATAGCAATCAGCCCCAGCATTTT
v_gene: TRBV7-8; abundance: few; j_gene: TRBJ1-2; d_gene: -; CDR3aa: CASSSIPEGRRNYGYTF; CDR3nt: TGTGCCAGCAGCTCCATCCCCGAGGGACGGAGGAACTATGGCTACACCTTC
v_gene: TRBV20-1; abundance: few; j_gene: TRBJ2-5; d_gene: -; CDR3aa: CSATIGLPIQETQYF; CDR3nt: TGCAGTGCTACAATAGGACTGCCGATACAAGAGACCCAGTACTTC
v_gene: TRBV29-1; abundance: -; j_gene: TRBJ2-7; d_gene: -; CDR3aa: CSVGRGSSYEQYF; CDR3nt: TGCAGCGTTGGTAGGGGGTCCTCTTACGAGCAGTACTTC
v_gene: TRBV12-3/TRBV12-4; abundance: many; j_gene: TRBJ2-7; d_gene: -; CDR3aa: CASRADGSYEQYF; CDR3nt: TGTGCCAGCAGAGCGGACGGATCCTACGAGCAGTACTTC
v_gene: TRBV20-1; abundance: -; j_gene: TRBJ2-3; d_gene: TRBD2; CDR3aa: CSARSSGGSGSDTQYF; CDR3nt: TGCAGTGCTAGATCTAGCGGGGGTTCGGGGTCAGATACGCAGTATTTT
v_gene: TRBV4-3; abundance: few; j_gene: TRBJ1-1; d_gene: TRBD1; CDR3aa: CASSQEGPGQLTEAFF; CDR3nt: TGCGCCAGCAGCCAAGAGGGGCCGGGACAGCTCACTGAAGCTTTCTTT
v_gene: TRBV7-9; abundance: once; j_gene: TRBJ1-5; d_gene: TRBD1; CDR3aa: CASSPGGQYSNQPQHF; CDR3nt: TGTGCCAGCAGCCCCGGGGGACAGTATAGCAATCAGCCCCAGCATTTT
v_gene: TRBV12-3/TRBV12-4; abundance: few; j_gene: TRBJ2-5; d_gene: TRBD1; CDR3aa: CASSYAGGDSQETQYF; CDR3nt: TGTGCCAGCAGTTACGCAGGGGGAGACAGCCAAGAGACCCAGTACTTC
v_gene: TRBV7-2; abundance: many; j_gene: TRBJ2-5; d_gene: TRBD2; CDR3aa: CASSSTSVQTQYF; CDR3nt: TGTGCCAGCAGCTCGACTAGCGTTCAGACCCAGTACTTC
v_gene: TRBV6-1; abundance: few; j_gene: TRBJ2-7; d_gene: -; CDR3aa: CASSEVLSSYEQYF; CDR3nt: TGTGCCAGCAGTGAAGTACTGAGCTCCTACGAGCAGTACTTC
v_gene: TRBV6-5; abundance: -; j_gene: TRBJ2-1; d_gene: -; CDR3aa: CASTRQGVYNEQFF; CDR3nt: TGTGCCAGCACACGGCAGGGTGTTTACAATGAGCAGTTCTTC
v_gene: TRBV12-3/TRBV12-4; abundance: few; j_gene: TRBJ2-3; d_gene: -; CDR3aa: CASSKSTRDTQYF; CDR3nt: TGTGCCAGCAGTAAATCGACTAGGGATACGCAGTATTTT
v_gene: TRBV11-2; abundance: few; j_gene: TRBJ2-3; d_gene: TRBD2; CDR3aa: CASSLGDIAGDTDTQYF; CDR3nt: TGTGCCAGCAGCTTAGGAGATATAGCGGGGGACACAGATACGCAGTATTTT
v_gene: TRBV5-1; abundance: -; j_gene: TRBJ2-7; d_gene: TRBD2; CDR3aa: CASSPDTSGSEQYF; CDR3nt: TGCGCCAGCAGCCCGGATACTAGCGGGTCCGAGCAGTACTTC
v_gene: TRBV7-9; abundance: few; j_gene: TRBJ1-2; d_gene: -; CDR3aa: CASSPPGTLYGYTF; CDR3nt: TGTGCCAGCAGCCCACCAGGGACCCTCTATGGCTACACCTTC
v_gene: TRBV9; abundance: -; j_gene: TRBJ1-3; d_gene: -; CDR3aa: CASSVAGGYSGNTIYF; CDR3nt: TGTGCCAGCAGCGTAGCGGGGGGGTACTCTGGAAACACCATATATTTT